A single sample is the source of the 8 T cell receptor beta chains below, sequenced in a study of early T cells in non-severe SARS-CoV-2 infection. Each CDR3 protein is one row after TCRdb ran MiXCR on the 5' RACE reads. The sample has about 42,000 distinct CDR3 sequences, around 6.8% seen once; the top ten hold roughly 5%. Sequenced material: whole blood. Receptors originate from an adult who was a healthcare worker with PCR-confirmed SARS-CoV-2 infection or an uninfected control (not recorded which).

The chain is built from TRBV19 and TRBJ2-7, with 9 bases that match TRBD1. The CDR3 spans 15 residues. Germline loops: CDR1 LNHDA, CDR2 SQIVND (reference sequence). Trimming cost V 3 bases and J 2 bases; bases outside gene matches: 5. The CDR3 DNA reads as TGTGCCAGTAGTATGGGGGGACAGGGAACCTACGAGCAGTACTTC. Its translation is CASSMGGQGTYEQYF.

This clonotype was seen only a few times. The V call is TRBV12-3 or TRBV12-4, the J call TRBJ2-2; the D gene is possibly TRBD1 (6 bases). The CDR3 spans 19 residues. Trimming stripped 7 bases from V and 1 base from J, with 25 bases between. The CDR3 DNA follows: TGTGCCAGCAATCCCGACAGGCCCTTAACTATACAGAACACCGGGGAGCTGTTTTTT. This codes for CASNPDRPLTIQNTGELFF.

This clonotype was counted many times. The chain links TRBV3-1 to TRBJ2-7, with 8 bases fitting TRBD2. The CDR3 loop spans 15 amino acids. CDR1 and CDR2 (germline): LGHDT, YNNKEL (reference sequence). V was pared by 1 base and J by 2 bases, with 4 bases of the junction left unmatched. The CDR3, as DNA: TGTGCCAGCAGCCAAGGGCGGGGGGACGCCTACGAGCAGTACTTC. This translates into CASSQGRGDAYEQYF.

This clonotype has at least ten counts. The V call is TRBV7-2, the J call TRBJ2-3; D is ambiguous. Per the germline V gene, CDR1 is SGHTA and CDR2 is FQGNSA. V lost 1 base, J lost 8 bases, and 13 bases lay in between. The CDR3 length is 14 residues. CDR3 residues: CASSLVPDGGTQYF. DNA of the CDR3: TGTGCCAGCAGCTTAGTTCCGGACGGCGGTACGCAGTATTTT.

Many counts were recorded for this clonotype. The J gene is TRBJ1-5, the V gene TRBV4-1; perhaps TRBD1 as D (5 bases). V shed 0 bases and J shed 5 bases, with 11 bases lying between them. This CDR3 has 15 residues. The germline V gene has CDR1 MGHRA and CDR2 YSYEKL. The CDR3 DNA reads TGCGCCAGCAGCCAAGAGGAGGCGGGGCATCAGCCCCAGCATTTT. Residues: CASSQEEAGHQPQHF.

There are a few counts of this clonotype. A read error may account for a junction end that differs from germline. The J gene is TRBJ1-2, the V gene TRBV20-1; D is uncertain. Germline loops: CDR1 DFQATT, CDR2 SNEGSKA (reference sequence). This CDR3 spans 12 amino acids. CDR3 amino acids: CSANGEDYGYTF. The CDR3, as DNA: TGCAGCGCTAACGGAGAAGACTATGGCTACACCTTC.

At least ten counts were recorded for this clonotype. The chain recombines TRBV6-6 with TRBJ1-5, with 8 nucleotides matching TRBD1. There are 16 residues in the CDR3. V lost 0 bases to trimming and J lost 5 bases; unmatched junction nucleotides: 6. Germline V gene sequence: CDR1 MNHNY, CDR2 SVGAGI (reference sequence). The DNA for the CDR3 is TGTGCCAGCAGTTACTCAACAGGGGGGTGGGATCAGCCCCAGCATTTT. It encodes CASSYSTGGWDQPQHF.

The rearrangement links TRBV11-2 to TRBJ1-2; D is undetermined. The CDR3 runs 15 residues. CDR1 SGHAT and CDR2 FQNNGV come from the germline V gene. The V gene lost 2 bases and the J gene lost 4 bases, with 14 bases spanning the gap. CDR3 DNA sequence: TGTGCCAGCAGCTTAAGCCTCGCCAGTTCCTATGGCTACACCTTC. Protein product: CASSLSLASSYGYTF. Drawing the rest from reference TRBV11-2 and TRBJ1-2, the complete variable domain is EAGVAQSPRYKIIEKRQSVAFWCNPISGHATLYWYQQILGQGPKLLIQFQNNGVVDDSQLPKDRFSAERLKGVDSTLKIQPAKLEDSAVYLCASSLSLASSYGYTFGSGTRLTVV.